Sequencing of this T cell receptor beta chain was carried out in a study of CD8 T cells in ankylosing spondylitis. Study-wide findings and caveats: It was reported that disease-linked clones were significantly enriched in matched ankylosing spondylitis synovial fluid.

The germline CDR1 and CDR2 sequences are SEHNR and FQNEAQ (reference sequence). Trimming cost V 2 bases and J 3 bases, with 10 bases left between them. This CDR3 region has 14 residues. In TCRdb, the 5' RACE reads were re-called with MiXCR into one record per CDR3 protein. The sample lists 200,000 to 250,000 distinct CDR3 sequences, under 30% seen once, with 6.6% in the top ten. To note about this clonotype: Its antigen remains unidentified.

The sequenced sample consisted of blood, either unsorted or a sorted T cell fraction (not recorded which). The receptor comes from a male donor with ankylosing spondylitis or in good health (not recorded which). This rearrangement joins TRBV7-9 to TRBJ2-5, with a possible D match to TRBD1 (5 bases). The CDR3 here is CASSLLTDKETQYF. In DNA form, the CDR3 reads TGTGCCAGCAGCTTACTGACGGACAAAGAGACCCAGTACTTC.